Sequencing of this T cell receptor (beta chain) was carried out in a study of cytotoxic CD8 clonotypes in ibrutinib-treated CLL. About the research overall: Patients: roughly ten relapsed/refractory, fewer than 16 treatment-naive, fewer than 18 IGHV unmutated. Response sampling came at median roughly 11 months of treatment, ranging roughly 6 to 40 months. Productive templates averaged about 230,000 per sample, and productive rearrangements 94,082. The study, taken as a whole, reports: The public clonotypes identified were infrequent and showed contraction or stability on treatment.

The protocol was immunoSEQ multiplex PCR, while the TCRdb copy is restricted to in-frame clones and leaves out a portion. This table has around 310,000 clones, almost 80% appearing once. On this clone itself: Its antigen is still unknown.

V dropped 2 bases and J dropped 7 bases, with 8 bases sitting between them. CDR1 is MDHEN and CDR2 is SYDVKM in the germline V gene. The CDR3 consists of 13 residues. This chain uses TRBV28 with TRBJ2-2, with D perhaps matching TRBD1 (5 bases). The sequence came from a human donor with chronic lymphocytic leukemia. This specimen consisted of PBMCs, obtained before ibrutinib treatment. The CDR3 nucleotides read TGTGCCAGCAGTTTAGCCGACAGCGGGGAGCTGTTTTTT. Protein sequence: CASSLADSGELFF.